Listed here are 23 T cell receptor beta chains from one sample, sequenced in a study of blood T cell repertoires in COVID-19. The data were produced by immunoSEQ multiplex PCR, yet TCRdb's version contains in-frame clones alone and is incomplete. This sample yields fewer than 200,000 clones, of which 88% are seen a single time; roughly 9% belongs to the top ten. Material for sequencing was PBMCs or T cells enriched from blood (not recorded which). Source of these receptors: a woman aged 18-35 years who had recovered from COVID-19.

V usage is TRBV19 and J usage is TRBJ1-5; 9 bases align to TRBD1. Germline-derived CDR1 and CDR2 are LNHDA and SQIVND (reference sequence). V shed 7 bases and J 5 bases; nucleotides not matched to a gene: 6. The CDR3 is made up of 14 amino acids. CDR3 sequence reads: CASTMGDRDQPQHF. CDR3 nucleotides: TGTGCCAGTACCATGGGGGACAGGGATCAGCCCCAGCATTTT.

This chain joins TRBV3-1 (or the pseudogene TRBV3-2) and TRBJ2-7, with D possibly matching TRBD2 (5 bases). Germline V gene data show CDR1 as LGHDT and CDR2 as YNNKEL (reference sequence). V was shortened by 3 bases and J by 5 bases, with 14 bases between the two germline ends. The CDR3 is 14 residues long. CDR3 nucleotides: TGTGCCAGCAGCCACATTGAGGGCGTGAACGAGCAGTACTTC. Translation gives CASSHIEGVNEQYF.

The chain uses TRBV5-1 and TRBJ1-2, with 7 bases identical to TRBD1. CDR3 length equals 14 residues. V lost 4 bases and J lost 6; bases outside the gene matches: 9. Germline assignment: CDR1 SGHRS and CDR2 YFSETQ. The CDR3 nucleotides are TGCGCCAGCAGCATAGATACAGGGGTTGATGGCTACACCTTC. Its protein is CASSIDTGVDGYTF.

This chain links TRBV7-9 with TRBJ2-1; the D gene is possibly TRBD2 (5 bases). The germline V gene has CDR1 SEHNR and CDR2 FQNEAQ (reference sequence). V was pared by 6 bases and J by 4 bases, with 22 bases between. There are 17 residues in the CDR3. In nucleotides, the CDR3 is TGTGCCAGCAGTTTTAGTACGCGGGCATTAATGTACAATGAGCAGTTCTTC. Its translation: CASSFSTRALMYNEQFF.

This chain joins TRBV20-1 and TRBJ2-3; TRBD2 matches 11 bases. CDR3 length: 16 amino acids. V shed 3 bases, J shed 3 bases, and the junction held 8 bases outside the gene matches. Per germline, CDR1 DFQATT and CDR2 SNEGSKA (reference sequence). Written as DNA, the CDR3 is TGCAGTGCTAGTAAGGCCGGGACTAGCGGAACAGATACGCAGTATTTT. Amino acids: CSASKAGTSGTDTQYF.

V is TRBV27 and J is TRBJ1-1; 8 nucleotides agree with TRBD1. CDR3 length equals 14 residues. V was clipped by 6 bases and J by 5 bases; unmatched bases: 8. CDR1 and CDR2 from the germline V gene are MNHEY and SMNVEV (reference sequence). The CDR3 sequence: CASSHDRGRTEAFF. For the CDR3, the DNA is TGTGCCAGCAGCCACGACAGGGGTCGAACTGAAGCTTTCTTT.

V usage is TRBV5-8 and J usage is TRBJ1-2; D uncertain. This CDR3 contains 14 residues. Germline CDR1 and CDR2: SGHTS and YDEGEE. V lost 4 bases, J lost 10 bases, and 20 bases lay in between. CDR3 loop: CASSPVRVGFVYTF. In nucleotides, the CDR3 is TGTGCCAGCAGCCCCGTGCGGGTGGGCTTCGTCTACACCTTC. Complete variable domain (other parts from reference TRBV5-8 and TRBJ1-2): EAGVTQSPTHLIKTRGQQATLRCSPISGHTSVYWYQQALGLGLQFLLWYDEGEERNRGNFPPRFSGRQFPNYSSELNVNALELEDSALYLCASSPVRVGFVYTFGSGTRLTVV.

The CDR3 spells CASSLSSGSWNEQFF. CDR3 nucleotides: TGTGCCAGCAGCTTGTCTAGCGGGAGCTGGAATGAGCAGTTCTTC. This chain joins TRBV7-6 and TRBJ2-1; 10 positions agree with TRBD2. The CDR3 covers 15 residues. The ends lost 3 bases at V and 7 bases at J; junction bases unmatched: 6. Germline values: CDR1 SGHVS, CDR2 FNYEAQ.

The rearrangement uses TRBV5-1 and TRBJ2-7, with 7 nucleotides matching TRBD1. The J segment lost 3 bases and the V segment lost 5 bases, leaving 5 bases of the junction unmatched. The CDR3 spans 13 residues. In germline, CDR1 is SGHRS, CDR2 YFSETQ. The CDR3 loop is CASRGTANYEQYF. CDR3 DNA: TGCGCCAGCAGAGGGACAGCTAACTACGAGCAGTACTTC.

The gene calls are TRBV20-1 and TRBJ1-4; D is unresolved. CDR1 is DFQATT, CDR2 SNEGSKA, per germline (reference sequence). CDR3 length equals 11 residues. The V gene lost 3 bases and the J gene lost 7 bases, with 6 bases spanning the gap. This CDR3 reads CSARTIEKLFF. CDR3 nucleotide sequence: TGCAGTGCTAGGACAATTGAAAAACTGTTTTTT.

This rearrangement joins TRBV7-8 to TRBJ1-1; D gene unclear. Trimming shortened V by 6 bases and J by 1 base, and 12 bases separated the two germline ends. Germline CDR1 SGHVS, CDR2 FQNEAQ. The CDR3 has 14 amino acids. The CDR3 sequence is CASRLLTGNTEAFF. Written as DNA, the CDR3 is TGTGCCAGCAGACTCCTGACGGGGAACACTGAAGCTTTCTTT.

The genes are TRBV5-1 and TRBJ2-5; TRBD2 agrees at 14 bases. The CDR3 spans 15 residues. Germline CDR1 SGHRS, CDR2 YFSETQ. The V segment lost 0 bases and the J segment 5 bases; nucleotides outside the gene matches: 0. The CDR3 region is CASSLGTSGRETQYF. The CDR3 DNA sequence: TGCGCCAGCAGCTTGGGGACTAGCGGGAGGGAGACCCAGTACTTC. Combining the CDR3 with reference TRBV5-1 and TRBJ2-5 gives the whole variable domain KAGVTQTPRYLIKTRGQQVTLSCSPISGHRSVSWYQQTPGQGLQFLFEYFSETQRNKGNFPGRFSGRQFSNSRSEMNVSTLELGDSALYLCASSLGTSGRETQYFGPGTRLLVL.

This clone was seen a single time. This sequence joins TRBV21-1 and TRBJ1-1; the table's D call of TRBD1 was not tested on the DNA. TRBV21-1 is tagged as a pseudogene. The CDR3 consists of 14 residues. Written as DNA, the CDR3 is TGTGCCAGCATCATTCAGGGGGAGTACACTGAAGCTTTCTTT. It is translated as CASIIQGEYTEAFF.

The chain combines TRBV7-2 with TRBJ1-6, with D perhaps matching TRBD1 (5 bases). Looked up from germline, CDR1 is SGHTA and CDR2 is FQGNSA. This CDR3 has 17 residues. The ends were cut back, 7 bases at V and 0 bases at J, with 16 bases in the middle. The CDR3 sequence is CASTVQAMSSYNSPLHF. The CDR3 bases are TGTGCCAGCACCGTACAGGCCATGAGCTCCTATAATTCACCCCTCCACTTT.

For the CDR3, the DNA is TGTGCCAGCAGTTCAACTTCCGATCAGGTCAGGAAAGGCTACACCTTC. It yields the protein CASSSTSDQVRKGYTF. This chain uses TRBV28 with TRBJ1-2; no clear D. Deletions cut 4 bases from V and 8 bases from J, with 23 bases between. The CDR3 covers 16 residues. The germline V gene has CDR1 MDHEN and CDR2 SYDVKM.

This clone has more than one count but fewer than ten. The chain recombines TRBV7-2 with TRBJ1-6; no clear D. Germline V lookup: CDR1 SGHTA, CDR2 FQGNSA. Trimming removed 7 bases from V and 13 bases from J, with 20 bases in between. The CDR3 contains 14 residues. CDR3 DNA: TGTGCCAGCACCCGAAGGTTAGCCGAGGTGCCCCTCCACTTT. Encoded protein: CASTRRLAEVPLHF. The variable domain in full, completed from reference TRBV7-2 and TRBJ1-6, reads GAGVSQSPSNKVTEKGKDVELRCDPISGHTALYWYRQSLGQGLEFLIYFQGNSAPDKSGLPSDRFSAERTGGSVSTLTIQRTQQEDSAVYLCASTRRLAEVPLHFGNGTRLTVT.

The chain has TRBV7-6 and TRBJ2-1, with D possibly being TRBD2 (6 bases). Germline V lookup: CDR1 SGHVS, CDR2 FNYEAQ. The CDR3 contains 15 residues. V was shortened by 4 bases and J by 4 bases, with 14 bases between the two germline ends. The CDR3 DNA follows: TGTGCCAGCAGCTGGGGGGTCCGGGGTTACAATGAGCAGTTCTTC. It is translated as CASSWGVRGYNEQFF.

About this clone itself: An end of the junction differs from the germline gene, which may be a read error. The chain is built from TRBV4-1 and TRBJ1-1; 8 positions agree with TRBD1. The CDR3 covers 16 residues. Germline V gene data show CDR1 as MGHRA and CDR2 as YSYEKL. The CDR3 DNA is TGCGCCAGCAGCCAAGTTCCGGGACAGGCAACAACTGGAGCTTTCTTT. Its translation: CASSQVPGQATTGAFF.

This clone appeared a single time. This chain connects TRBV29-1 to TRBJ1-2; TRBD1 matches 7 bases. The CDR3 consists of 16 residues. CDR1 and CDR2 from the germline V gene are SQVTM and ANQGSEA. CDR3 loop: CRVKGPGTADNYGYTF. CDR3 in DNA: TGCAGGGTCAAAGGGCCCGGGACAGCCGATAACTATGGCTACACCTTC.

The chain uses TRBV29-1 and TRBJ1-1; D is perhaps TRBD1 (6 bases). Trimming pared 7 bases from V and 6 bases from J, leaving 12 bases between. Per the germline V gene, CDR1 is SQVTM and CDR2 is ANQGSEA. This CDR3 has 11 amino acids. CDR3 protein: CSDAGAAEAFF. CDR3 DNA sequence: TGCAGCGATGCAGGGGCTGCTGAAGCTTTCTTT.

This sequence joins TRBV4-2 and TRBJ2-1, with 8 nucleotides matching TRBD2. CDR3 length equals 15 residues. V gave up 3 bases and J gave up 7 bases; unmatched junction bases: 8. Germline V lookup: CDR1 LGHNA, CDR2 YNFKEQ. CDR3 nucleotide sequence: TGTGCCAGCAGCCAGTTAGCGGGATCTATAAATGAGCAGTTCTTC. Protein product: CASSQLAGSINEQFF.

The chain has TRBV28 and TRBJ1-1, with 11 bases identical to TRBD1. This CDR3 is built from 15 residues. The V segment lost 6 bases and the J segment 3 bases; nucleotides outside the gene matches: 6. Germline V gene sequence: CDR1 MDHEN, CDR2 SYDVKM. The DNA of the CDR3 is TGTGCCAGCAGGGAAGGACAGGGGGCGCACACTGAAGCTTTCTTT. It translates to CASREGQGAHTEAFF.

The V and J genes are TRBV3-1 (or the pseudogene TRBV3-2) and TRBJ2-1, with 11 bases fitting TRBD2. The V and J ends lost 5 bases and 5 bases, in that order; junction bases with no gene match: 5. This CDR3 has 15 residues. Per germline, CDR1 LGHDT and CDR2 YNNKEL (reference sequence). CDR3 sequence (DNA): TGTGCCAGCAGCACTAGCGGGGGACAAAACAATGAGCAGTTCTTC. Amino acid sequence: CASSTSGGQNNEQFF.